This TCR beta chain emerged from a study of control samples from healthy donors and cancer patients. Germline V gene lookup returns CDR1 SGDLS and CDR2 YYNGEE. The trim removed 4 bases at V and 1 base at J, leaving 8 bases unmatched. The length of the CDR3 is 16 residues. The table came from immunoSEQ multiplex PCR; TCRdb's copy has only in-frame clones and leaves some out. The table lists 120,000 to 150,000 clones, 91% of them singletons. The chain carries TRBV9 and TRBJ1-5; 7 bases line up with TRBD1. Material: blood. This clonotype originated in a man in his thirties or forties in good health. CDR3 in DNA: TGTGCCAGCAGCCCCTCCGGACAGGACAGCAATCAGCCCCAGCATTTT. Amino acids: CASSPSGQDSNQPQHF.